What follows are 5 T cell receptor beta chains derived from one specimen sequenced in a study of T cell responses to AZD1222 COVID-19 vaccine. Profiled with immunoSEQ multiplex PCR; TCRdb holds only in-frame clones, not every one. This sample yields 25,000 to 35,000 clones, of which more than 70% are seen a single time; around 6.1% belongs to the top ten. Here the sequenced sample was peripheral blood, taken on day 0 of AZD1222 vaccination. These receptors were taken from an adult in good health.

This chain uses TRBV11-3 with TRBJ2-3, with TRBD2 matching over 12 bases. Trimming removed 3 bases from V and 0 bases from J; junction bases left unmatched: 7. The germline V gene has CDR1 SGHNT and CDR2 YENEEA. The CDR3 is 18 residues long. The CDR3 region has the DNA TGTGCCAGCAGCTTTGGGGAGCTAGCGGGAGGGAGCACAGATACGCAGTATTTT. It specifies CASSFGELAGGSTDTQYF.

The chain carries TRBV5-1 and TRBJ2-2; D not certain. The CDR3 is made up of 15 amino acids. Deletions cut 0 bases from V and 2 bases from J, with 8 bases between. Germline loops: CDR1 SGHRS, CDR2 YFSETQ. The CDR3 region is CASSLVASNTGELFF. As DNA, the CDR3 is TGCGCCAGCAGCTTGGTTGCTTCTAACACCGGGGAGCTGTTTTTT.

The V call is TRBV7-2, the J call TRBJ2-1, with D possibly being TRBD1 or TRBD2 (5 bases each). Trimming removed 1 base at V and 15 bases at J, with 10 bases between. Germline-derived CDR1 and CDR2 are SGHTA and FQGNSA. This CDR3 is 11 amino acids long. The CDR3 DNA follows: TGTGCCAGCAGCTTAGGGGGCCGGGGGTTCTTC. It encodes CASSLGGRGFF.

CDR3 DNA sequence: TGCGCCAGCAGCTTGGTTTCTTTGGGGGGTGCAGATACGCAGTATTTT. This sequence encodes CASSLVSLGGADTQYF. J is TRBJ2-3 and V is TRBV5-1, with D possibly matching TRBD2 (6 bases). The CDR3 length is 16 residues. Trimming took 0 bases from V and 4 from J, leaving 15 bases between them. Germline CDR1 reads SGHRS; CDR2 reads YFSETQ.

This rearrangement joins TRBV3-1 (or the pseudogene TRBV3-2) to TRBJ2-4; 8 nucleotides align to TRBD2. The CDR3 runs 16 residues. CDR1 and CDR2 from the germline V gene are LGHDT and YNNKEL (reference sequence). J was trimmed by 3 bases and V by 3 bases; bases with no gene match: 7. CDR3 protein: CASSQGSGVGKNIQYF. The CDR3 DNA follows: TGTGCCAGCAGCCAGGGTAGCGGGGTGGGCAAAAACATTCAGTACTTC.